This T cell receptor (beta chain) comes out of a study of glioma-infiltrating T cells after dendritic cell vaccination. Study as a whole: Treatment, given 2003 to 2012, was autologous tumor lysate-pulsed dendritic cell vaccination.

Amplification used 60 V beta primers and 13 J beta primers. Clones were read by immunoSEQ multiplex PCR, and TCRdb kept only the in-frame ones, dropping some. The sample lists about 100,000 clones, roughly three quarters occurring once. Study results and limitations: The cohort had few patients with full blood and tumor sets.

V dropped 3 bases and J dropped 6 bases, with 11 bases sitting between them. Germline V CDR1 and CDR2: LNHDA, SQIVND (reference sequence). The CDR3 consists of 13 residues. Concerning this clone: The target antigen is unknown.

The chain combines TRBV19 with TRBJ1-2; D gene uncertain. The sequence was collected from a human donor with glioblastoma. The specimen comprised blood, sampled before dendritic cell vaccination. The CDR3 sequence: CASSIRVFNGYTF. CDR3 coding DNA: TGTGCCAGTAGTATCCGAGTCTTCAATGGCTACACCTTC.